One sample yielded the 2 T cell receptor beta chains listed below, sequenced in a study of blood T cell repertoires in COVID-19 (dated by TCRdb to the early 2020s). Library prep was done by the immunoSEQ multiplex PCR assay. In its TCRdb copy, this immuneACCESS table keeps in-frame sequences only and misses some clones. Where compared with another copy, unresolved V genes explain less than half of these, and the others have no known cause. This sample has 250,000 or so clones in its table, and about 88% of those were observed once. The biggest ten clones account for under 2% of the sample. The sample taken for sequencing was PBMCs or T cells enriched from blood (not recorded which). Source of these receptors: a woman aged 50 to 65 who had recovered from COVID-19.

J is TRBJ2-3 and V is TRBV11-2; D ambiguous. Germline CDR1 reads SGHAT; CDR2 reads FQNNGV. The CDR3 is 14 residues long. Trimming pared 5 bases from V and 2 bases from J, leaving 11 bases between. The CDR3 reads CASSNLGHTDTQYF. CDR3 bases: TGTGCCAGCAGCAACTTGGGCCACACAGATACGCAGTATTTT.

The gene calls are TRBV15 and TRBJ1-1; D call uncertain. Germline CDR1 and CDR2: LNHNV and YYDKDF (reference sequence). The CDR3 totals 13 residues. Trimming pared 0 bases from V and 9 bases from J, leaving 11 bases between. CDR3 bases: TGTGCCACCAGCAGAGATCGTACGCAGAAAGCTTTCTTT. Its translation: CATSRDRTQKAFF.